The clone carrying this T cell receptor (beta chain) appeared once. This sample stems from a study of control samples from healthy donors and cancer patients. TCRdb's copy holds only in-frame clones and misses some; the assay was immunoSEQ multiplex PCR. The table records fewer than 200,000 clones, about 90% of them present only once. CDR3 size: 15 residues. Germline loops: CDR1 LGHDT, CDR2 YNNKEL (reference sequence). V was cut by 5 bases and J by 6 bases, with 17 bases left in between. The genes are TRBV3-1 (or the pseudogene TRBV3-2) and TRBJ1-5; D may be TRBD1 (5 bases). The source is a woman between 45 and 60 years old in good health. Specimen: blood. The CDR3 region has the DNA TGTGCCAGCAGCTCTTGGGGGGATGCAGGTCAGCCCCAGCATTTT. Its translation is CASSSWGDAGQPQHF.